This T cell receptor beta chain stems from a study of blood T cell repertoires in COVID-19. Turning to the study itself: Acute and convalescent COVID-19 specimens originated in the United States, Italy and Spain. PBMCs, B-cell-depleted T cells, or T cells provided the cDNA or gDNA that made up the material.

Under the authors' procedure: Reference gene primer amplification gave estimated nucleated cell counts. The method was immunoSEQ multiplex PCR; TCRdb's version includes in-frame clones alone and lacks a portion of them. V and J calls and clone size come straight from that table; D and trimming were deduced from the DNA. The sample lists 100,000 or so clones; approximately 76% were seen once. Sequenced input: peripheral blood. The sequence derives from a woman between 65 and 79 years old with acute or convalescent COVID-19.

The CDR3 loop is CASRIGSAAWGLMNTEAFF. As DNA, the CDR3 is TGCGCCAGCAGGATCGGATCCGCAGCTTGGGGCCTTATGAACACTGAAGCTTTCTTT. The chain recombines TRBV5-1 with TRBJ1-1, with D possibly TRBD1 on 5 matching bases. This CDR3 is 19 amino acids long. CDR1 is SGHRS and CDR2 is YFSETQ in the germline V gene. With 5 bases removed from V and 0 bases from J, the gap between germline ends came to 26 bases. Full variable domain (outside the CDR3, taken from reference TRBV5-1 and TRBJ1-1): KAGVTQTPRYLIKTRGQQVTLSCSPISGHRSVSWYQQTPGQGLQFLFEYFSETQRNKGNFPGRFSGRQFSNSRSEMNVSTLELGDSALYLCASRIGSAAWGLMNTEAFFGQGTRLTVV.